This TCR beta chain was captured by sequencing in a study of CD8 T cells in Susac syndrome. cDNA came from about 0.5 to 1 ug RNA primed by random hexamers. Multiplex immunoSEQ PCR targeted 54 Vbeta and 13 Jbeta TCR beta segments. TCRdb processed the immunoSEQ multiplex PCR reads anew with MiXCR; each CDR3 protein has one entry. The sample has under 95,000 distinct CDR3 sequences; 95% are singletons. This TCR was recovered from a human donor with Susac syndrome. The specimen sequenced was CD8+ T cells from PBMCs.

CDR3 residues: CASSLSRLNEQFF. In nucleotides, the CDR3 is TGTGCCAGCAGTTTATCTCGGCTAAATGAGCAGTTCTTC. V gene TRBV28 combines with J gene TRBJ2-1; no firm D call. This CDR3 contains 13 residues. Germline assignment: CDR1 MDHEN and CDR2 SYDVKM. V was cut by 1 base and J by 7 bases, with 8 bases left in between. The full variable domain, its missing parts supplied by reference TRBV28 and TRBJ2-1, is DVKVTQSSRYLVKRTGEKVFLECVQDMDHENMFWYRQDPGLGLRLIYFSYDVKMKEKGDIPEGYSVSREKKERFSLILESASTNQTSMYLCASSLSRLNEQFFGPGTRLTVL.